One sample yielded the 29 T cell receptor beta chains listed below, sequenced in a study of T-cell reconstitution after alpha-beta-depleted transplantation in children. TCRbeta library preparation incorporated unique molecular identifiers. TCRdb independently ran MiXCR on the PCR reads; one entry per CDR3 protein. The sample includes 350,000 to 450,000 distinct CDR3 sequences, roughly 20% of them seen just once. The specimen was PBMCs from the stem cell graft donor, collected from the stem cell graft. Every receptor here comes from a human donor who donated a stem cell graft to a child with acute myeloid leukemia.

V and J are TRBV6-2 or TRBV6-3 and TRBJ2-5; no definite D call. V was cut by 0 bases and J by 7 bases, with 24 bases left in between. The CDR3 consists of 18 residues. Germline lookup yields CDR1 MNHEY and CDR2 SVGEGT. Here the CDR3 DNA reads TGTGCCAGCAGTTACTCCTTCCGCGCAGATCAGGTCCTTAGGACCCAGTACTTC. It is translated as CASSYSFRADQVLRTQYF.

This clonotype was seen at least ten times. The CDR3 here is CSARSAGVGTDTQYF. CDR3 in DNA: TGCAGTGCTAGGTCGGCGGGAGTCGGTACAGATACGCAGTATTTT. This chain links TRBV20-1 with TRBJ2-3; 7 nucleotides line up with TRBD2. The V gene's germline CDR1 is DFQATT and CDR2 SNEGSKA (reference sequence). The CDR3 has 15 residues. J lost 3 bases, V lost 3 bases, and 9 bases had no gene match.

V and J are TRBV25-1 and TRBJ2-5, with D possibly TRBD1 on 5 matching bases. The CDR3 spans 13 residues. Per germline, CDR1 MGHDK and CDR2 SYGVNS. V lost 4 bases and J lost 5, with 11 bases in between. The CDR3 bases are TGTGCCAGCAGTGCAGGGATCGTGGAGACCCAGTACTTC. As protein: CASSAGIVETQYF.

The J gene is TRBJ1-2, the V gene TRBV21-1; TRBD1 was called by the table and not checked on the DNA. TRBV21-1 is deemed a pseudogene. The CDR3 totals 13 residues. CDR3 in amino acids: CASSPGQGVGYTF. The CDR3 DNA is TGTGCCAGCAGCCCTGGGCAGGGGGTTGGCTACACCTTC.

Only a few counts were recorded for this clonotype. V usage is TRBV5-1 and J usage is TRBJ2-7; 11 nucleotides line up with TRBD2. Germline V CDR1 and CDR2: SGHRS, YFSETQ. The CDR3 covers 18 residues. V lost 3 bases and J lost 0; bases outside the gene matches: 11. DNA of the CDR3: TGCGCCAGCAGCTCCGATTTGCCGGGGACTAGCGGCTCCTACGAGCAGTACTTC. Residues: CASSSDLPGTSGSYEQYF. The full variable domain, in which reference TRBV5-1 and TRBJ2-7 provide the parts outside the CDR3, is KAGVTQTPRYLIKTRGQQVTLSCSPISGHRSVSWYQQTPGQGLQFLFEYFSETQRNKGNFPGRFSGRQFSNSRSEMNVSTLELGDSALYLCASSSDLPGTSGSYEQYFGPGTRLTVT.

Turning to this clonotype: As the CDR3 is not closed by the conserved phenylalanine or tryptophan, this likely results from a read error. The CDR3 here is CASSFAGEETQYL. The DNA of the CDR3 is TGTGCCAGCAGCTTCGCAGGGGAAGAGACCCAGTACCTC. The J gene is TRBJ2-5, the V gene TRBV7-2; D might be TRBD1 (6 bases). The CDR3 sequence is 13 residues long. The germline gives CDR1 SGHTA, CDR2 FQGNSA. Trimming removed 3 bases from V and 3 bases from J, with 8 bases in between.

This clonotype was seen more than once but under ten times. The chain recombines TRBV27 with TRBJ2-5, with D hard to call. V shed 5 bases and J shed 0 bases, with 16 bases lying between them. Germline CDR1 is MNHEY and CDR2 is SMNVEV (reference sequence). This CDR3 is built from 16 residues. CDR3 DNA sequence: TGTGCCAGCAGTCAATTCGATCCAACGGACCAAGAGACCCAGTACTTC. It encodes CASSQFDPTDQETQYF.

At least ten counts were recorded for this clonotype. The gene calls are TRBV12-3 or TRBV12-4 and TRBJ2-3; 8 nucleotides align to TRBD1. Trimming cost V 5 bases and J 1 base; bases outside gene matches: 5. The CDR3 totals 15 residues. The CDR3 loop reads CASSPGQGGTDTQYF. In DNA form, the CDR3 reads TGTGCCAGCAGTCCAGGACAGGGCGGCACAGATACGCAGTATTTT.

The chain is built from TRBV5-5 and TRBJ2-7; TRBD1 agrees at 7 bases. In germline, CDR1 is SGHKS, CDR2 YYEKEE (reference sequence). V was pared by 0 bases and J by 0 bases, with 3 bases of the junction left unmatched. The CDR3 spans 15 residues. As DNA, the CDR3 is TGTGCCAGCAGCTTGGCAGGGGGTGCCTCCTACGAGCAGTACTTC. Encoded protein: CASSLAGGASYEQYF.

V is TRBV24-1 and J is TRBJ2-1; 8 nucleotides agree with TRBD2. The CDR3 has 16 residues. V shed 4 bases, J shed 2 bases, and the junction held 6 bases outside the gene matches. Looked up from germline, CDR1 is KGHDR and CDR2 is SFDVKD. As DNA, the CDR3 is TGTGCCACCAGTGAACTGAGCGGGAGCCCCTACAATGAGCAGTTCTTC. Protein: CATSELSGSPYNEQFF.

This clonotype was observed a handful of times. The gene calls are TRBV4-3 and TRBJ1-5; 9 nucleotides align to TRBD1. V shed 0 bases, J shed 6 bases, and the junction held 3 bases outside the gene matches. Per the germline V gene, CDR1 is LGHNA and CDR2 is YSLEER. This CDR3 spans 15 amino acids. The CDR3 nucleotides are TGCGCCAGCAGCCAAGAAAGGACAGGGGCTCAGCCCCAGCATTTT. It specifies CASSQERTGAQPQHF.

There are many counts of this clonotype. The rearrangement links TRBV6-1 to TRBJ2-1; D call uncertain. From germline, CDR1 is MNHNS and CDR2 SASEGT. The V end lost 6 bases, the J end lost 8 bases, and 14 bases lay between the germline ends. The CDR3 covers 13 residues. The CDR3: CASRISVVDEQFF. The CDR3 nucleotides are TGTGCCAGCAGGATTTCTGTGGTTGATGAGCAGTTCTTC.

This clonotype appeared many times. The chain recombines TRBV29-1 with TRBJ2-5; TRBD1 might be the D (5 bases). Germline CDR1 reads SQVTM; CDR2 reads ANQGSEA. The CDR3 contains 14 residues. The V and J ends lost 2 bases and 4 bases respectively, with 14 bases between them. CDR3 DNA: TGCAGCGTTGAACCAGGGAAAGTTCGAGAGACCCAGTACTTC. Amino acids: CSVEPGKVRETQYF.

This clonotype was observed at least ten times. The chain is built from TRBV29-1 and TRBJ2-3; perhaps TRBD2 as D (5 bases). The CDR3 contains 13 residues. Trimming pared 5 bases from V and 4 bases from J, leaving 13 bases between. In germline, CDR1 is SQVTM, CDR2 ANQGSEA. The CDR3 is CSVSRGFADTQYF. The CDR3 nucleotides read TGCAGCGTTTCTCGCGGGTTCGCAGATACGCAGTATTTT.

This clonotype has ten or more counts. The chain links TRBV20-1 to TRBJ2-5; D might be TRBD1 or TRBD2, each matching 6 bases. Germline V gives CDR1 DFQATT, CDR2 SNEGSKA (reference sequence). Trimming cost V 3 bases and J 4 bases, with 15 bases left between them. The CDR3 extends over 14 amino acids. The CDR3 reads CSASWRGIPETQYF. The CDR3 DNA reads TGCAGTGCTAGTTGGAGGGGGATACCAGAGACCCAGTACTTC.

This clonotype was observed a handful of times. The rearrangement links TRBV6-2 or TRBV6-3 to TRBJ2-5, with D maybe TRBD2 (5 bases). V lost 2 bases and J 0 bases, leaving 10 bases between the germline ends. CDR1 MNHEY and CDR2 SVGEGT come from the germline V gene. This CDR3 spans 15 amino acids. CDR3 nucleotides: TGTGCCAGCAGTTACGGGAGTGGAGACCAAGAGACCCAGTACTTC. It specifies CASSYGSGDQETQYF.

As to this clonotype: This may come from a read error, since a much larger clone is one base off. V and J are TRBV20-1 and TRBJ2-1; 10 bases fit TRBD2. The CDR3 loop spans 16 amino acids. The germline CDR1 and CDR2 sequences are DFQATT and SNEGSKA (reference sequence). The CDR3 sequence is CCASWFGPSGRNEQFF. The CDR3 DNA reads TGCTGTGCTAGCTGGTTCGGCCCTAGCGGGAGAAATGAGCAGTTCTTC.

This chain links TRBV7-2 with TRBJ1-4; 9 bases fit TRBD1. Germline values: CDR1 SGHTA, CDR2 FQGNSA. This CDR3 is built from 15 residues. Trimming removed 0 bases from V and 8 bases from J; junction bases left unmatched: 4. The chain's CDR3 is CASSLAAGTGEKLFF. The CDR3 bases are TGTGCCAGCAGCTTAGCAGCCGGGACAGGGGAAAAACTGTTTTTT.

This clonotype has ten or more counts. The chain uses TRBV6-1 and TRBJ2-1, with 11 bases lining up with TRBD2. The CDR3 contains 15 residues. Germline trimming cut 6 bases from V and 0 bases from J; bases unmatched to any gene: 1. From germline, CDR1 is MNHNS and CDR2 SASEGT. The CDR3 loop is CASSGTSGSYNEQFF. The CDR3, as DNA: TGTGCCAGCAGCGGGACTAGCGGCTCCTACAATGAGCAGTTCTTC.

The chain recombines TRBV28 with TRBJ1-2, with D perhaps matching TRBD1 (6 bases). The CDR3 consists of 13 residues. Trimming shortened V by 2 bases and J by 7 bases, and 11 bases separated the two germline ends. Germline V gene data show CDR1 as MDHEN and CDR2 as SYDVKM. The CDR3 coding sequence is TGTGCCAGCAGTTTACGGGGGCGGGGTGGCTACACCTTC. It translates to CASSLRGRGGYTF.

The V and J genes are TRBV18 and TRBJ2-7; weak D call: TRBD2 (5 bases). The CDR3 loop spans 14 amino acids. The germline V gene has CDR1 KGHSH and CDR2 LQKENI. V lost 1 base, J lost 4 bases, and 11 bases lay in between. CDR3 residues: CASSPQRSGYEQYF. CDR3 sequence (DNA): TGTGCCAGCTCACCACAGAGGTCGGGATACGAGCAGTACTTC.

This clonotype came up many times. The chain is built from TRBV20-1 and TRBJ2-3, with D hard to call. V was clipped by 3 bases and J by 8 bases, with 12 bases between them. In germline, CDR1 is DFQATT, CDR2 SNEGSKA (reference sequence). CDR3 length equals 12 residues. The CDR3 coding sequence is TGCAGTGCTAGTCCCGCAGGTGCTACGCAGTATTTT. Protein: CSASPAGATQYF.

V is TRBV2 and J is TRBJ1-4; a weak D match, TRBD1 (5 bases). Germline lookup yields CDR1 SNHLY and CDR2 FYNNEI. V shed 7 bases and J shed 2 bases, with 17 bases lying between them. The CDR3 extends over 16 amino acids. CDR3 DNA sequence: TGTGCCAGCAAGGAGGGCAGGGCTATCACTAATGAAAAACTGTTTTTT. Amino acid sequence: CASKEGRAITNEKLFF.

This clonotype was found a few times. V is TRBV29-1 and J is TRBJ2-7; D unresolved. Germline CDR1 is SQVTM and CDR2 is ANQGSEA. Trimming took 7 bases from V and 3 from J, leaving 10 bases between them. The CDR3 is made up of 11 amino acids. The CDR3 region has the DNA TGCAGCGCTCTGAGAGGCTACGAGCAGTACTTC. Amino acid sequence: CSALRGYEQYF.

This clonotype was detected ten times or more. This chain connects TRBV6-5 to TRBJ1-6; D unresolved. V shed 2 bases and J shed 7 bases, with 12 bases lying between them. CDR1 is MNHEY and CDR2 is SVGAGI in the germline V gene. This CDR3 spans 15 amino acids. DNA for the CDR3: TGTGCCAGCAGTTACATGGCAGGAATGAATTCACCCCTCCACTTT. It yields the protein CASSYMAGMNSPLHF.

The V gene is TRBV3-1, the J gene TRBJ1-6; 7 bases line up with TRBD1. This CDR3 is built from 16 residues. Germline V lookup: CDR1 LGHDT, CDR2 YNNKEL (reference sequence). The V gene end was trimmed by 4 bases and the J gene end by 7 bases; junction bases not matched to a gene: 10. The CDR3, as DNA: TGTGCCAGCAGCCCGCTGCCCGGGACAGACAATTCACCCCTCCACTTT. Its protein product is CASSPLPGTDNSPLHF.

This clonotype was detected ten times or more. The chain recombines TRBV7-7 with TRBJ2-5; 11 bases line up with TRBD2. The CDR3 extends over 16 amino acids. CDR1 is SSHAT and CDR2 is FNYEAQ in the germline V gene (reference sequence). The V gene end was trimmed by 5 bases and the J gene end by 5 bases; junction bases not matched to a gene: 10. The CDR3 DNA reads as TGTGCCAGCAGCCGCCTCCTAGCGGGAGGTGGTGAGACCCAGTACTTC. Protein: CASSRLLAGGGETQYF.

This clonotype showed up just a few times. J is TRBJ2-3 and V is TRBV20-1; no firm D call. The germline CDR1 and CDR2 sequences are DFQATT and SNEGSKA (reference sequence). The CDR3 runs 15 residues. Between the trimmed V and J ends, which lost 0 bases and 0 bases, there was a span of 10 bases. The chain's CDR3 is CSAREGPTSTDTQYF. The DNA of the CDR3 is TGCAGTGCTAGAGAAGGACCTACTAGCACAGATACGCAGTATTTT.

J is TRBJ2-1 and V is TRBV9; 7 nucleotides agree with TRBD2. After removal of 0 bases from V and 8 bases from J, the junction contained 8 bases not matched to a gene. Germline CDR1 reads SGDLS; CDR2 reads YYNGEE. The CDR3 spans 15 residues. The CDR3 loop reads CASSVADQRGHEQFF. The CDR3 DNA reads as TGTGCCAGCAGCGTAGCTGACCAGCGGGGCCATGAGCAGTTCTTC.